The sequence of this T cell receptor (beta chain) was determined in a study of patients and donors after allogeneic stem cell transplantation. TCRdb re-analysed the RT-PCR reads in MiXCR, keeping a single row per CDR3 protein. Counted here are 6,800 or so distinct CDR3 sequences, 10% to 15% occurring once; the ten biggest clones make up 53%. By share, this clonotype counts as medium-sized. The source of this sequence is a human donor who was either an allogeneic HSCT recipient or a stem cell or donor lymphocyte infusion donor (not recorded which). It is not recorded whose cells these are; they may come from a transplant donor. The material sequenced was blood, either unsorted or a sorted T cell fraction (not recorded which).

This CDR3 reads CASSQDPNQPQHF. The CDR3 nucleotides are TGCGCCAGCAGCCAAGACCCTAATCAGCCCCAGCATTTT. The rearrangement uses TRBV4-3 and TRBJ1-5; D remains ambiguous. This CDR3 has 13 residues. From germline, CDR1 is LGHNA and CDR2 YSLEER. Trimming took 0 bases from V and 4 from J, leaving 4 bases between them.